The clone carrying this T cell receptor beta chain was recorded many times. Its target is unknown. This sample was included in a study of glioma-infiltrating T cells. The wider study: Before surgery, glioma patients received dexamethasone for at most six days.

The V gene's germline CDR1 is MDHEN and CDR2 SYDVKM. The trim removed 6 bases at V and 1 base at J, leaving 1 base unmatched. The CDR3 loop spans 14 amino acids. TCR alpha and beta CDR3 regions were amplified from RNA using iRepertoire nested multiplex PCR. TCRdb re-analysed the multiplex PCR reads in MiXCR, keeping a single row per CDR3 protein. The table includes 300,000 to 450,000 distinct CDR3 sequences, 41% detected once. General study results and limits: Tissue-blood divergence was below expectation in non-neoplastic patients, above in gliomas.

Sample: glioma tissue, nonneoplastic brain tissue, or PBMCs (not recorded which). The chain has TRBV28 and TRBJ1-5; 9 bases line up with TRBD1. This TCR was sampled from a human donor with low-grade glioma or glioblastoma, undergoing nonglioma brain surgery, or in good health (not recorded which). CDR3 region: CASRDRGSNQPQHF. CDR3 in DNA: TGTGCCAGCAGGGACAGGGGAAGCAATCAGCCCCAGCATTTT.